The rows below give T cell receptor beta chains drawn from one sample of a study of CXCR4 blockade with PD-1 therapy in pancreatic cancer. Sequencing used immunoSEQ multiplex PCR; TCRdb keeps in-frame clones, though not all of them. The table has over 15,000 clones, roughly 72% seen once. Sample: tumor tissue. Source of these receptors: a human donor with pancreatic ductal adenocarcinoma. Each CDR3 is given with its conserved first and last residue. Each record gives: CDR3 DNA, CDR3 protein, J gene, D gene, V gene, clone size. A D gene is named only where the DNA matches it firmly. Size tells how often a clone was seen (once, few, many) or the class of an expanded clone, and some rows leave it out.

DNA: TGTGCCAGTAGTATCCTCGGGACAGGAGTCTCTAGCACAGATACGCAGTATTTT; CDR3: CASSILGTGVSSTDTQYF; J: TRBJ2-3; D: TRBD1; V: TRBV19; size: .
DNA: TGCAGCGTTGGCCCCTCGAACACTGAAGCTTTCTTT; CDR3: CSVGPSNTEAFF; J: TRBJ1-1; D: .; V: TRBV29-1; size: once
DNA: TGTGCCAGTAATCCCCACGCCACAGATACGCAGTATTTT; CDR3: CASNPHATDTQYF; J: TRBJ2-3; D: .; V: TRBV19; size: .
DNA: TGTGCCAGCAGACCTCGGACTTCGATGGGCCATGGCTACACCTTC; CDR3: CASRPRTSMGHGYTF; J: TRBJ1-2; D: .; V: TRBV28; size: .
DNA: TGTGCCAGCAGCCAAGATCAGCACAGGGGTGGAACTGAAGCTTTCTTT; CDR3: CASSQDQHRGGTEAFF; J: TRBJ1-1; D: TRBD1; V: TRBV14; size: .
DNA: TGTGCCAGCAGTGATCTAGCGTGGAATGAGCAGTTCTTC; CDR3: CASSDLAWNEQFF; J: TRBJ2-1; D: .; V: TRBV6-8; size: medium-sized
DNA: TGTGCCAGCAGTCTACCGGGACGGGCGGATGAAAAACTGTTTTTT; CDR3: CASSLPGRADEKLFF; J: TRBJ1-4; D: .; V: TRBV28; size: .
DNA: TGCGCCAGCAGCTTGGTGTATGGGGACAGGGAGAATTCACCCCTCCACTTT; CDR3: CASSLVYGDRENSPLHF; J: TRBJ1-6; D: TRBD1; V: TRBV5-1; size: .
DNA: TGTGCCAGCAGGAGGGACTTCCAAGGTAGCACTGAAGCTTTCTTT; CDR3: CASRRDFQGSTEAFF; J: TRBJ1-1; D: .; V: TRBV9; size: few
DNA: TGTGCCATCAAACCGGGTCCGGGAAGCTCCTACAATGAGCAGTTCTTC; CDR3: CAIKPGPGSSYNEQFF; J: TRBJ2-1; D: .; V: TRBV19; size: .
DNA: TGTGCCAGCAATAGCGGCAGCACAGATACGCAGTATTTT; CDR3: CASNSGSTDTQYF; J: TRBJ2-3; D: .; V: TRBV27; size: once
DNA: TGTGCCAGTGGCGACGGGAGGTTTAAAGATGAGCAGTTCTTC; CDR3: CASGDGRFKDEQFF; J: TRBJ2-1; D: TRBD2; V: TRBV19; size: .
DNA: TGTGCCTGGAGTTTAACGACAGGGCGAGGTACTGAAGCTTTCTTT; CDR3: CAWSLTTGRGTEAFF; J: TRBJ1-1; D: TRBD1; V: TRBV30; size: .
DNA: TGTGCCAGTAGTAGAGCGGGAGTTGATACCGGGGAGCTGTTTTTT; CDR3: CASSRAGVDTGELFF; J: TRBJ2-2; D: TRBD2; V: TRBV19; size: once
DNA: TGTGCCAGCAGCTTCGGACTAGCGGCCAATGAGCAGTTCTTC; CDR3: CASSFGLAANEQFF; J: TRBJ2-1; D: TRBD2; V: TRBV11-3; size: few
DNA: TGCGCCAGCAGCTTCCGACTAGCGGGAGCAGATACGCAGTATTTT; CDR3: CASSFRLAGADTQYF; J: TRBJ2-3; D: TRBD2; V: TRBV5-1; size: .
DNA: TGTGCCTGGGCCCCCGAGACAGGGGCCTACGAGCAGTACTTC; CDR3: CAWAPETGAYEQYF; J: TRBJ2-7; D: TRBD1; V: TRBV30; size: .
DNA: TGTGCCAGCAGCCAAGAAAGGACAGGAGGGCATTCACCCCTCCACTTT; CDR3: CASSQERTGGHSPLHF; J: TRBJ1-6; D: TRBD1; V: TRBV7-1; size: few
DNA: TGTGCCTGGAGTACAGGACAGGGTACGAATGAGCAGTTCTTC; CDR3: CAWSTGQGTNEQFF; J: TRBJ2-1; D: TRBD1; V: TRBV30; size: .
DNA: TGCAGCGTTGATACGGGACCTACGAGCGAGCAGTACTTC; CDR3: CSVDTGPTSEQYF; J: TRBJ2-7; D: .; V: TRBV29-1; size: .
DNA: TGCGCCAGCAGTCCGGGGGGTCGAACAGATACGCAGTATTTT; CDR3: CASSPGGRTDTQYF; J: TRBJ2-3; D: TRBD2; V: TRBV5-1; size: .
DNA: TGTGCCAGCAGAGGCCTCTTTAACACTGAAGCTTTCTTT; CDR3: CASRGLFNTEAFF; J: TRBJ1-1; D: .; V: TRBV28; size: .
DNA: TGTGCCAGTAGTATAGACAGCACAGATACGCAGTATTTT; CDR3: CASSIDSTDTQYF; J: TRBJ2-3; D: .; V: TRBV19; size: once
DNA: TGTGCCAGTAGTACCGGGACTCCCTACAATGAGCAGTTCTTC; CDR3: CASSTGTPYNEQFF; J: TRBJ2-1; D: .; V: TRBV19; size: .
DNA: TGTGCCTGGGGAGGGCAGGTTCTTTCTAATACGCAGTATTTT; CDR3: CAWGGQVLSNTQYF; J: TRBJ2-3; D: .; V: TRBV30; size: .
DNA: TGTGCCAGCAGTCCCCGGGCCGGCAATGAGCAGTTCTTC; CDR3: CASSPRAGNEQFF; J: TRBJ2-1; D: .; V: TRBV28; size: .
DNA: TGTGCCATCAGTGAACAGGGCCCTAATGAGCAGTTCTTC; CDR3: CAISEQGPNEQFF; J: TRBJ2-1; D: .; V: TRBV10-3; size: .
DNA: TGCAGCGTTGTGAGGCCAATCAGGGGTGGTACTGAAGCTTTCTTT; CDR3: CSVVRPIRGGTEAFF; J: TRBJ1-1; D: .; V: TRBV29-1; size: .
DNA: TGTGCCAGTAGTATGACGGTACAGGGAGGGGAGCAGTTCTTC; CDR3: CASSMTVQGGEQFF; J: TRBJ2-1; D: .; V: TRBV19; size: .
DNA: TGTGCCAGCAGCCAAGGGACAGCTAAGGAGACCCAGTACTTC; CDR3: CASSQGTAKETQYF; J: TRBJ2-5; D: TRBD1; V: TRBV11-3; size: .
DNA: TGTGCCAGCTCACCAGGACAGGATAATGAAAAACTGTTTTTT; CDR3: CASSPGQDNEKLFF; J: TRBJ1-4; D: TRBD1; V: TRBV18; size: .
DNA: TGCAGCGTTGCGGTGACAGGGGCAACAGATACGCAGTATTTT; CDR3: CSVAVTGATDTQYF; J: TRBJ2-3; D: TRBD1; V: TRBV29-1; size: .
DNA: TGTGCCAGTAGTATCAAGGTGGAAGGAGGCTATGGCTACACCTTC; CDR3: CASSIKVEGGYGYTF; J: TRBJ1-2; D: .; V: TRBV19; size: .
DNA: TGCGCCAGCAGTGAACAGGCCTCCTCCTACGAGCAGTACTTC; CDR3: CASSEQASSYEQYF; J: TRBJ2-7; D: .; V: TRBV10-2; size: .
DNA: TGTGCCAGTAGTACTTCCCCAGGGACGAACACTGAAGCTTTCTTT; CDR3: CASSTSPGTNTEAFF; J: TRBJ1-1; D: .; V: TRBV19; size: .
DNA: TGTGCCAGTAGTGTCAGCACTGAAGCTTTCTTT; CDR3: CASSVSTEAFF; J: TRBJ1-1; D: .; V: TRBV19; size: .
DNA: TGTGCCAGCAGTCCCGGGACTAGTCTCACCGGGGAGCTGTTTTTT; CDR3: CASSPGTSLTGELFF; J: TRBJ2-2; D: TRBD2; V: TRBV28; size: .
DNA: TGTGCCAGTAGTAGAGTTCATAAGAACACTGAAGCTTTCTTT; CDR3: CASSRVHKNTEAFF; J: TRBJ1-1; D: .; V: TRBV19; size: .
DNA: TGCAGCGTTATCCCCACGGCAGACCTCACGCAGTATTTT; CDR3: CSVIPTADLTQYF; J: TRBJ2-3; D: .; V: TRBV29-1; size: .
DNA: TGCAGCGTTGAAGGTGCGGTCGACAGGGGTTACAATGAGCAGTTCTTC; CDR3: CSVEGAVDRGYNEQFF; J: TRBJ2-1; D: TRBD1; V: TRBV29-1; size: .
DNA: TGTGCCAGCAGTTACTCGCGGGAGCGTAGCAATCAGCCCCAGCATTTT; CDR3: CASSYSRERSNQPQHF; J: TRBJ1-5; D: .; V: TRBV6-8; size: once
DNA: TGCGCCAGCAGCCCCACGGTCCACTTAGATACGCAGTATTTT; CDR3: CASSPTVHLDTQYF; J: TRBJ2-3; D: .; V: TRBV5-1; size: .
DNA: TGCAGCGTTACCTGGACAGGGAAAGAGACCCAGTACTTC; CDR3: CSVTWTGKETQYF; J: TRBJ2-5; D: TRBD1; V: TRBV29-1; size: once
DNA: TGCGCCAGCAGTCGATACCCAAGGGGGCGATTCCAACTAGCCAAAAACATTCAGTACTTC; CDR3: CASSRYPRGRFQLAKNIQYF; J: TRBJ2-4; D: TRBD1; V: TRBV23-1; size: .
DNA: TGTGCCAGCTCACAAGGACAGGGGCTCTACGAGCAGTACTTC; CDR3: CASSQGQGLYEQYF; J: TRBJ2-7; D: TRBD1; V: TRBV18; size: .
DNA: TGTGCCAGCAGCGTAGTAGCGGGCACAGATACGCAGTATTTT; CDR3: CASSVVAGTDTQYF; J: TRBJ2-3; D: .; V: TRBV9; size: .
DNA: TGTGCCAGCAGGCGAACCGGGACAGGGGGCCCGAACACCGGGGAGCTGTTTTTT; CDR3: CASRRTGTGGPNTGELFF; J: TRBJ2-2; D: TRBD1; V: TRBV27; size: few
DNA: TGTGCCAGTAGTAGAAACAGGGAAAACACTGAAGCTTTCTTT; CDR3: CASSRNRENTEAFF; J: TRBJ1-1; D: .; V: TRBV19; size: once
DNA: TGCGCCAGCAGCCAAAATCACAGGGGAGAAACTGAAGCTTTCTTT; CDR3: CASSQNHRGETEAFF; J: TRBJ1-1; D: TRBD1; V: TRBV5-1; size: .
DNA: TGTGCCAGCCGGAAGTGGGGGGCCTCCTACGAGCAATACTTC; CDR3: CASRKWGASYEQYF; J: TRBJ2-7; D: .; V: TRBV28; size: .
DNA: TGTGCCACCAGCAGACTTAACAGGGCATCACGGGACTATGGCTACACCTTC; CDR3: CATSRLNRASRDYGYTF; J: TRBJ1-2; D: .; V: TRBV15; size: .